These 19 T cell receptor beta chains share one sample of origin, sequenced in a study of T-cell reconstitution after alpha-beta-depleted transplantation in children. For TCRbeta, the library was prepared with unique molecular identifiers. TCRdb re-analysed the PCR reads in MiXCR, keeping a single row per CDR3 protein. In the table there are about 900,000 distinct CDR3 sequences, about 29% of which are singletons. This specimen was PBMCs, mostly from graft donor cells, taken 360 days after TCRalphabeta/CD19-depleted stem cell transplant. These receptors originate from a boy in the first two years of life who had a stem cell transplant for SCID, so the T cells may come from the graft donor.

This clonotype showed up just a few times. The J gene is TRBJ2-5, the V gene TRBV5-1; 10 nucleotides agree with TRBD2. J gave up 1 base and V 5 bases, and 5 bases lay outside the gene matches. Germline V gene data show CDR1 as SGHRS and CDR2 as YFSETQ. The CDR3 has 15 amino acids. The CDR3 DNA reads TGCGCCAGCAGTGAGGGACTAGCGTCCCAAGAGACCCAGTACTTC. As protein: CASSEGLASQETQYF.

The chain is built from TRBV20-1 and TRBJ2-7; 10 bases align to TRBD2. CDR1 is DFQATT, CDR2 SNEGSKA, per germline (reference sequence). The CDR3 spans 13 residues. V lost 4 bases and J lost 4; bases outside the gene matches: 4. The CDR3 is CSATASGGYEQYF. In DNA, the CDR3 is TGCAGTGCTACGGCTAGCGGGGGTTACGAGCAGTACTTC.

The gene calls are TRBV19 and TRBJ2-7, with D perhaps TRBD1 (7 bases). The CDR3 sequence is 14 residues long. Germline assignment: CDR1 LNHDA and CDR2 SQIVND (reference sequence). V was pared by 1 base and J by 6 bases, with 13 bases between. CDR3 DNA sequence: TGTGCCAGTAGTATAGCAGGGACAGCGGGCGAGCAGTACTTC. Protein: CASSIAGTAGEQYF. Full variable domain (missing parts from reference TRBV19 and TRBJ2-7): DGGITQSPKYLFRKEGQNVTLSCEQNLNHDAMYWYRQDPGQGLRLIYYSQIVNDFQKGDIAEGYSVSREKKESFPLTVTSAQKNPTAFYLCASSIAGTAGEQYFGPGTRLTVT.

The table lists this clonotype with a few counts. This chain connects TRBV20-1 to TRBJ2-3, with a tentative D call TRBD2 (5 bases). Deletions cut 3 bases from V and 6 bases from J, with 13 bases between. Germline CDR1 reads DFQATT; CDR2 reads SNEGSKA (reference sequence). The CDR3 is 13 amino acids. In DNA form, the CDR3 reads TGCAGTGCTAGGCTCGGGATTGGGGATACGCAGTATTTT. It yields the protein CSARLGIGDTQYF.

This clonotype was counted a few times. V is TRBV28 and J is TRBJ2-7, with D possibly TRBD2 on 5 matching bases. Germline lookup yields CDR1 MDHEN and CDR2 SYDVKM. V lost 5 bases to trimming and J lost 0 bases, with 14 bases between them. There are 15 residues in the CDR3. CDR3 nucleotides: TGTGCCAGCAGTCCGATCGGGGTCCCCTCCTACGAGCAGTACTTC. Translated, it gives CASSPIGVPSYEQYF.

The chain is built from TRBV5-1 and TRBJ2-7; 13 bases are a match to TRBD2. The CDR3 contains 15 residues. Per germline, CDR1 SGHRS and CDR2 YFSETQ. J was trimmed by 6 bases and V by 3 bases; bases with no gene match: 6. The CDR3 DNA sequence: TGCGCCAGCAGCTCCGGACTAGCGGGGGACTCCGAGCAGTACTTC. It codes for CASSSGLAGDSEQYF.

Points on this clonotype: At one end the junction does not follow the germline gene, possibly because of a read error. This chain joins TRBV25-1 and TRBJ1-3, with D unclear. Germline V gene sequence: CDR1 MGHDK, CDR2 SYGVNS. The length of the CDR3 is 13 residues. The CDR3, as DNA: TGTGCCAGCAGTGGCCCCTCTGGAAACACCACATATTTT. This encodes CASSGPSGNTTYF.

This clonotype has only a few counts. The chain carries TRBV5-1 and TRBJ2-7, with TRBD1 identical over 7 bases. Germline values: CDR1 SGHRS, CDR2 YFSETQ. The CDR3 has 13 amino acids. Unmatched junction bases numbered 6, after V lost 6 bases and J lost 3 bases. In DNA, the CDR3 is TGCGCCAGCACGACAGGGCCTTTCTACGAGCAGTACTTC. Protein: CASTTGPFYEQYF.

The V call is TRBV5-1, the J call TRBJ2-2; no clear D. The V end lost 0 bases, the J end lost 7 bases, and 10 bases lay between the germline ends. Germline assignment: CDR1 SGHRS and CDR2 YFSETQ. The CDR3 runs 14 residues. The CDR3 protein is CASSLELPGGELFF. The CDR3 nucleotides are TGCGCCAGCAGCTTGGAGCTGCCCGGCGGGGAGCTGTTTTTT. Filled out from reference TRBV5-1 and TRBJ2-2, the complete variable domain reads KAGVTQTPRYLIKTRGQQVTLSCSPISGHRSVSWYQQTPGQGLQFLFEYFSETQRNKGNFPGRFSGRQFSNSRSEMNVSTLELGDSALYLCASSLELPGGELFFGEGSRLTVL.

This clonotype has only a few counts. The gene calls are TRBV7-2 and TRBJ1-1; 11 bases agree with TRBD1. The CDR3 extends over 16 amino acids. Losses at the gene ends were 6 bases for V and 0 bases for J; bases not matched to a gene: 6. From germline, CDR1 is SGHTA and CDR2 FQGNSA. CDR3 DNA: TGTGCCAGCAGTCGGACAGGGGGCGGAGTGAACACTGAAGCTTTCTTT. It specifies CASSRTGGGVNTEAFF. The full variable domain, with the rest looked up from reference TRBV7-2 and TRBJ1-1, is GAGVSQSPSNKVTEKGKDVELRCDPISGHTALYWYRQSLGQGLEFLIYFQGNSAPDKSGLPSDRFSAERTGGSVSTLTIQRTQQEDSAVYLCASSRTGGGVNTEAFFGQGTRLTVV.

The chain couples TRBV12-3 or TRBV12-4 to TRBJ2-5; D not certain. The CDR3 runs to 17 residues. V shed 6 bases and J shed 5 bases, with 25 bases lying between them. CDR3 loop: CASSPPWMPGTEETQYF. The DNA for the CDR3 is TGTGCCAGCAGCCCCCCGTGGATGCCCGGAACCGAGGAGACCCAGTACTTC.

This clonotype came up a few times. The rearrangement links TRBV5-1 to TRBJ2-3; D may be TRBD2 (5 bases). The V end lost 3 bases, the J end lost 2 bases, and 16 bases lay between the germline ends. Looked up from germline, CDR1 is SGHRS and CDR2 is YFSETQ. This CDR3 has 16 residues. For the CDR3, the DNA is TGCGCCAGCAGCTCACTAGGAGCCGCTCTCACAGATACGCAGTATTTT. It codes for CASSSLGAALTDTQYF.

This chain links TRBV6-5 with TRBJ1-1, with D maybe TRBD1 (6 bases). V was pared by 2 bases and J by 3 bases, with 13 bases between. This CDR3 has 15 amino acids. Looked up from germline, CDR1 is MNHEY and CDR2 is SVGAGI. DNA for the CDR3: TGTGCCAGCAGTTACCCCCGGACAGTCTACACTGAAGCTTTCTTT. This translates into CASSYPRTVYTEAFF.

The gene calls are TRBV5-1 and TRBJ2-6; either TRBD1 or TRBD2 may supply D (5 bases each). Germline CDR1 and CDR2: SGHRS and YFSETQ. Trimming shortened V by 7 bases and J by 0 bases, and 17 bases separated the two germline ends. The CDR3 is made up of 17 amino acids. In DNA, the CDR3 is TGCGCCAGCGGCCGGGACCCCCTAAGCTCTGGGGCCAACGTCCTGACTTTC. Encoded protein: CASGRDPLSSGANVLTF.

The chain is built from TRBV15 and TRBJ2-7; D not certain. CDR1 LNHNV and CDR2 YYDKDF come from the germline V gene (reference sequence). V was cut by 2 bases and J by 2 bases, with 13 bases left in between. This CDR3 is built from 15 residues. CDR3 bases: TGTGCCACCAGCAGATCAAAGACCCTTCCCTACGAGCAGTACTTC. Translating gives CATSRSKTLPYEQYF.

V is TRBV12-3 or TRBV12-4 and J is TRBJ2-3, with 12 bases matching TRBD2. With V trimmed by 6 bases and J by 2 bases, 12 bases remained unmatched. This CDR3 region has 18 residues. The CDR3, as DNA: TGTGCCAGCAGCCCGCTCGCGGGACTAGCGGGTCTCACAGATACGCAGTATTTT. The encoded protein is CASSPLAGLAGLTDTQYF.

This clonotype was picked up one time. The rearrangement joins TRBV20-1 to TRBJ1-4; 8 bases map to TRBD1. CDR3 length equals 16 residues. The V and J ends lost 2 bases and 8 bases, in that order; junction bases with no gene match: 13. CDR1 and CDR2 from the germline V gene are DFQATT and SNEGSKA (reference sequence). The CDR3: CSARPGAVQGAEKLFF. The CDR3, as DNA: TGCAGTGCTAGACCGGGGGCGGTCCAGGGGGCGGAAAAACTGTTTTTT.

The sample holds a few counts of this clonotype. In DNA, the CDR3 is TGTGCCAGCAGTTTAATAGGTCAGGGGGGCTGGGAGCAGTACTTC. Protein sequence: CASSLIGQGGWEQYF. The chain links TRBV12-3 or TRBV12-4 to TRBJ2-7; tentative D call: TRBD1 (7 bases). The V and J ends lost 2 bases and 7 bases respectively, with 18 bases between them. The CDR3 is made up of 15 amino acids.

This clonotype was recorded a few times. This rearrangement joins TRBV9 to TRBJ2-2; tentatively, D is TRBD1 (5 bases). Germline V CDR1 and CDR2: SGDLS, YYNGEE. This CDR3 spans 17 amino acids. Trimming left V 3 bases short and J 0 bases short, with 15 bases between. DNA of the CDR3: TGTGCCAGCAGCGCTTGGATCTCGACAGCGAACACCGGGGAGCTGTTTTTT. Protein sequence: CASSAWISTANTGELFF.